This T cell receptor (beta chain) was captured in a study of beta chain features in type 1 diabetes. For this clone: The antigen remains unidentified.

Study-wide results and caveats: Among type 1 diabetes patients, VDJ junctions had fewer insertions and more deletions. In the patient group, naive, central memory and Treg TCRB repertoires seemed more alike than in the healthy donor group. The study found moderately but significantly shorter TCRB CDR3s in all four CD4+ subsets of Type 1 diabetes patients.

This CDR3 spans 15 amino acids. The V gene's germline CDR1 is MNHEY and CDR2 SMNVEV (reference sequence). The V and J ends lost 6 bases and 3 bases respectively, with 17 bases between them. The investigators reverse transcribed all of the isolated RNA, so they sequenced expressed TCRB transcripts. Profiled with immunoSEQ multiplex PCR; TCRdb holds only in-frame clones, not every one. The table includes hundreds of thousands of clones, over 12% detected once. A heparinised blood draw that averaged about 100 mL was obtained once from each donor. The clonotype was recovered from a man between 18 and 35 years old with type 1 diabetes. The rearrangement uses TRBV27 and TRBJ1-2; D remains unclear. Sequenced material: naive CD4+ T cells from blood. CDR3 in amino acids: CASRTRVPGDYGYTF. CDR3 nucleotides: TGTGCCAGCAGGACCCGGGTTCCCGGGGACTATGGCTACACCTTC.